This T cell receptor beta chain was captured in a study of Graves' ophthalmopathy and Graves' hyperthyroidism. As for the study in general: Upon initial diagnosis and before any treatment, peripheral blood was collected.

Amplification targeted the TCR beta CDR3 regions, with RNA transcripts as the source material. RT-PCR was first run with HTBI primers, then multiplex PCR in a second round. TCRdb fed the multiplex PCR reads into MiXCR, producing one record per CDR3 protein. The sample has about 240,000 distinct CDR3 sequences, 40% to 50% seen once; the top ten hold less than 60%. This clonotype showed up just a few times. Its antigen is unknown. This CDR3 comprises 15 residues. Germline V CDR1 and CDR2: MNHEY, SMNVEV (reference sequence). The ends were cut back, 4 bases at V and 6 bases at J, with 13 bases in the middle. Study-level results: Clonotypes were expanded in thyroid at above 0.001 frequency, and most also appeared in blood.

PBMCs came from roughly 9.2 ml of fresh peripheral blood. The chain recombines TRBV27 with TRBJ1-6; D unclear. The sample comprised peripheral blood. The sequence derives from an adult man with Graves' ophthalmopathy. CDR3 coding DNA: TGTGCCAGCAGTTATAGGCGGTCCGGTAATTCACCCCTCCACTTT. Translated, it gives CASSYRRSGNSPLHF.